Shown below are 18 T cell receptor beta chains from a single sample sequenced in a study of cytomegalovirus exposure and HLA in healthy donors. PCR involved 60 Vbeta and 13 Jbeta primers. The table came from immunoSEQ multiplex PCR; TCRdb's copy has only in-frame clones and leaves some out. This sample has fewer than 250,000 clones, with 79% found just once. Material for sequencing was PBMCs. The receptors stem from a woman aged 18 to 35 in good health and CMV-seronegative.

This clone was picked up one time. The chain employs TRBV18 and TRBJ1-5; no clear D. The CDR3 is made up of 14 amino acids. V lost 0 bases, J lost 2 bases, and 5 bases lay in between. Germline V gene lookup returns CDR1 KGHSH and CDR2 LQKENI. DNA of the CDR3: TGTGCCAGCTCACCACCGGTAGGCAATCAGCCCCAGCATTTT. Translated: CASSPPVGNQPQHF.

The chain combines TRBV4-3 with TRBJ2-1; 8 bases fit TRBD2. Germline CDR1 reads LGHNA; CDR2 reads YSLEER. CDR3 length equals 18 residues. The V and J ends lost 3 bases and 3 bases, in that order; junction bases with no gene match: 13. In DNA, the CDR3 is TGCGCCAGCAGCCATGTCCCGGTAGCGGGATCCGGCTACAATGAGCAGTTCTTC. Protein sequence: CASSHVPVAGSGYNEQFF.

This clone was observed a single time. The chain is built from TRBV5-1 and TRBJ2-7; the match to TRBD1 covers 7 bases. J lost 7 bases, V lost 1 base, and 11 bases had no gene match. This CDR3 contains 15 residues. Germline loops: CDR1 SGHRS, CDR2 YFSETQ. CDR3 in amino acids: CASSLLEGASWEQYF. Written as DNA, the CDR3 is TGCGCCAGCAGCTTGCTTGAGGGGGCCAGTTGGGAGCAGTACTTC.

V usage is TRBV7-3 and J usage is TRBJ1-1; TRBD1 matches at 7 bases. Unmatched junction bases numbered 0, after V lost 1 base and J lost 1 base. Germline V gene data show CDR1 as SGHTA and CDR2 as FQGTGA. The CDR3 sequence is 14 residues long. CDR3 residues: CASSLNRGNTEAFF. CDR3 coding DNA: TGTGCCAGCAGCTTAAACAGGGGGAACACTGAAGCTTTCTTT.

V gene TRBV2 combines with J gene TRBJ1-1; TRBD1 matches at 7 bases. The CDR3 extends over 13 amino acids. Losses at the gene ends were 6 bases for V and 10 bases for J; bases not matched to a gene: 11. The germline gives CDR1 SNHLY, CDR2 FYNNEI. CDR3 protein: CASSLGEGAAAFF. CDR3 bases: TGTGCCAGCAGCCTAGGAGAGGGGGCAGCAGCTTTCTTT.

V gene TRBV19 combines with J gene TRBJ1-1; possibly TRBD1 for D (6 bases). The CDR3 consists of 14 residues. V was shortened by 1 base and J by 2 bases, with 8 bases between the two germline ends. From germline, CDR1 is LNHDA and CDR2 SQIVND (reference sequence). CDR3: CASSIARGNTEAFF. In DNA form, the CDR3 reads TGTGCCAGTAGTATAGCCAGGGGAAACACTGAAGCTTTCTTT. The variable domain in full, completed from reference TRBV19 and TRBJ1-1, reads DGGITQSPKYLFRKEGQNVTLSCEQNLNHDAMYWYRQDPGQGLRLIYYSQIVNDFQKGDIAEGYSVSREKKESFPLTVTSAQKNPTAFYLCASSIARGNTEAFFGQGTRLTVV.

The rearrangement links TRBV25-1 to TRBJ2-7; TRBD2 is a possible D gene (6 bases). V was trimmed by 8 bases and J by 0 bases, leaving 8 bases between them. Germline V lookup: CDR1 MGHDK, CDR2 SYGVNS. This CDR3 has 12 residues. The DNA for the CDR3 is TGTGCCAGCCGGGGAGGCTCCTACGAGCAGTACTTC. It encodes CASRGGSYEQYF.

The CDR3, as DNA: TGTGCCAGCAGATCTCCGACAGGGATGAACACTGAAGCTTTCTTT. As protein: CASRSPTGMNTEAFF. The gene calls are TRBV6-5 and TRBJ1-1; TRBD1 matches at 7 bases. V lost 6 bases, J lost 0 bases, and 7 bases stayed unmatched. CDR1 MNHEY and CDR2 SVGAGI come from the germline V gene. The length of the CDR3 is 15 residues.

This clone was counted a single time. The rearrangement links TRBV6-5 to TRBJ2-7; 8 bases map to TRBD2. The germline V gene encodes CDR1 MNHEY and CDR2 SVGAGI. This CDR3 has 15 residues. V lost 5 bases to trimming and J lost 0 bases; unmatched junction nucleotides: 6. This chain's CDR3 is CASSALAVSSYEQYF. CDR3 nucleotides: TGTGCCAGCAGTGCACTAGCGGTGTCCTCCTACGAGCAGTACTTC.

The V and J genes are TRBV4-3 and TRBJ2-1; 9 nucleotides line up with TRBD2. CDR1 and CDR2 from the germline V gene are LGHNA and YSLEER. The length of the CDR3 is 13 residues. Losses at the gene ends were 2 bases for V and 16 bases for J; bases not matched to a gene: 9. In DNA form, the CDR3 reads TGCGCCAGCAGCCAACAGAGGGGAGCGGGAGGTTTCTTC. This sequence encodes CASSQQRGAGGFF.

This chain joins TRBV7-2 and TRBJ2-7, with TRBD2 as a possible D gene (6 bases). The CDR3 runs 14 residues. The V gene lost 5 bases and the J gene lost 4 bases, with 15 bases spanning the gap. Germline values: CDR1 SGHTA, CDR2 FQGNSA. The CDR3 loop is CASSPDEAGYEQYF. The CDR3 bases are TGTGCCAGCAGCCCAGACGAGGCGGGATACGAGCAGTACTTC.

The chain couples TRBV7-3 to TRBJ2-5, with 7 bases that match TRBD2. The CDR3 consists of 12 residues. J gave up 7 bases and V 5 bases, and 4 bases lay outside the gene matches. Looked up from germline, CDR1 is SGHTA and CDR2 is FQGTGA. The CDR3 sequence is CASSESGATQYF. The CDR3 DNA reads as TGTGCCAGCAGCGAGAGCGGGGCGACCCAGTACTTC.

The chain is built from TRBV4-2 and TRBJ2-6, with 9 nucleotides matching TRBD1. CDR3 length equals 20 residues. The germline CDR1 and CDR2 sequences are LGHNA and YNFKEQ. The junction had 15 bases not matched to a gene; V was cut back by 1 base and J by 5 bases. The CDR3: CASSQVFGQGSFMRANVLTF. CDR3 in DNA: TGTGCCAGCAGCCAAGTTTTCGGACAGGGGTCTTTTATGAGGGCCAACGTCCTGACTTTC.

The chain links TRBV9 to TRBJ2-3; D may be TRBD2 (6 bases). The CDR3 covers 16 residues. Germline-derived CDR1 and CDR2 are SGDLS and YYNGEE. V was cut by 1 base and J by 3 bases, with 15 bases left in between. CDR3 DNA: TGTGCCAGCAGCGTACGTCCGGGAGTTTTAACAGATACGCAGTATTTT. This translates into CASSVRPGVLTDTQYF. Variable domain in full (rest from reference TRBV9 and TRBJ2-3): DSGVTQTPKHLITATGQRVTLRCSPRSGDLSVYWYQQSLDQGLQFLIQYYNGEERAKGNILERFSAQQFPDLHSELNLSSLELGDSALYFCASSVRPGVLTDTQYFGPGTRLTVL.

V usage is TRBV27 and J usage is TRBJ1-2; no reliable D call. The CDR3 spans 15 residues. Trimming took off 6 bases at V and 3 bases at J, with 17 bases between the two ends. The germline CDR1 and CDR2 sequences are MNHEY and SMNVEV (reference sequence). The CDR3 protein is CASSRSGWQDYGYTF. In DNA form, the CDR3 reads TGTGCCAGCAGCCGAAGTGGGTGGCAGGACTATGGCTACACCTTC.

This rearrangement joins TRBV5-4 to TRBJ2-5, with 8 bases lining up with TRBD1. The tail of the sequence fits TRBJ2-7 better, so the J call may be wrong. CDR1 SGHNT and CDR2 YYREEE come from the germline V gene (reference sequence). There are 15 residues in the CDR3. The CDR3 reads CASSTRQGRLDEQYF. Here the CDR3 DNA reads TGTGCCAGCAGCACGAGACAGGGGCGTTTGGACGAGCAGTACTTC.

The chain joins TRBV19 to TRBJ2-1; 8 positions match TRBD2. Germline CDR1 is LNHDA and CDR2 is SQIVND (reference sequence). This CDR3 comprises 15 residues. V lost 3 bases and J lost 3; bases outside the gene matches: 4. CDR3 nucleotide sequence: TGTGCCAGTAGTATCCGGACTAGCTACTACAATGAGCAGTTCTTC. The encoded protein is CASSIRTSYYNEQFF.

This chain links TRBV27 with TRBJ2-2, with D possibly matching TRBD2 (6 bases). The length of the CDR3 is 14 residues. Trimming left V 8 bases short and J 2 bases short, with 12 bases between. Germline CDR1 is MNHEY and CDR2 is SMNVEV (reference sequence). The CDR3 DNA reads as TGTGCCAGCTCACCCGGGACTAACACCGGGGAGCTGTTTTTT. Translated, it gives CASSPGTNTGELFF.